This record looks at one TCR beta chain sequence and its context. Antigen unknown. Germline V gives CDR1 SEHNR, CDR2 FQNEAQ (reference sequence). The CDR3 totals 13 residues. V shed 5 bases, J shed 6 bases, and the junction held 6 bases outside the gene matches. The sample comes from a study of cytomegalovirus exposure and HLA in healthy donors. The wider study: In a later analysis, it was reported that the 110 or so validation repertoires had been produced on the same platform as the roughly 700 repertoires belonging to the first cohort. Study-wide findings and caveats: First-cohort TCR clusters were later found to tend to co-occur in the 90 to 150 validation repertoires. Researchers catalogued approximately 170 TCR beta chains as cytomegalovirus-associated. Most TCR sequences were rare, but some public TCRs occurred in many donors.

Clones were sequenced by immunoSEQ multiplex PCR, and TCRdb holds only the in-frame ones, with some missing. The sample has roughly 60,000 clones, around 90% seen once. The receptor was isolated from a woman under 30 in good health and CMV-seronegative. The sample consisted of PBMCs. This chain connects TRBV7-9 to TRBJ1-2; 7 bases map to TRBD1. CDR3 sequence (DNA): TGTGCCAGCAGCAAAAACCAGGGGGATGGCTACACCTTC. Its protein is CASSKNQGDGYTF.